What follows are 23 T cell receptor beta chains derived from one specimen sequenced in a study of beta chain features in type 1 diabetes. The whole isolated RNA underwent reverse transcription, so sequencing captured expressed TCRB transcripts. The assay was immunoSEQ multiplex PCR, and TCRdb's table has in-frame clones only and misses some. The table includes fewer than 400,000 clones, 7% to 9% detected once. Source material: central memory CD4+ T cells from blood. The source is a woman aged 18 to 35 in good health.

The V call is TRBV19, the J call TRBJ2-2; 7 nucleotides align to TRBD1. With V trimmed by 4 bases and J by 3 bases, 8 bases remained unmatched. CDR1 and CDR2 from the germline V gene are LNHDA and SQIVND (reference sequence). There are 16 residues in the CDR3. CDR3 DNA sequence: TGTGCCAGTAGTACCAGACAGGGCAGCTACACCGGGGAGCTGTTTTTT. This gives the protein CASSTRQGSYTGELFF.

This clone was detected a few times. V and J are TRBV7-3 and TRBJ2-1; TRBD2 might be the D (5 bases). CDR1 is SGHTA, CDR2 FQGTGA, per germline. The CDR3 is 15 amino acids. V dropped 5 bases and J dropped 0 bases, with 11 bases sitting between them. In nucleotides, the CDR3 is TGTGCCAGCAGCCCAGTCGAGGGCTCCTACAATGAGCAGTTCTTC. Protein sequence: CASSPVEGSYNEQFF.

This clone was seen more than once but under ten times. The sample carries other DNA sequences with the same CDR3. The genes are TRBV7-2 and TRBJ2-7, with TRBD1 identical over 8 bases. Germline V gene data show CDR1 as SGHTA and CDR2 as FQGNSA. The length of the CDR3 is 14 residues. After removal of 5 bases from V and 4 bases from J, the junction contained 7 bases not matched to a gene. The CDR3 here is CASSLRQGWYEQYF. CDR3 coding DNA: TGTGCCAGCAGCCTGCGACAGGGGTGGTACGAGCAGTACTTC.

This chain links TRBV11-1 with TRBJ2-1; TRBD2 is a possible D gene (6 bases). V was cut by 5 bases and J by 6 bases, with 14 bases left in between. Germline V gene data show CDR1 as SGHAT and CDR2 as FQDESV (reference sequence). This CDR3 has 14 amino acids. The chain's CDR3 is CASSPRAGGNEQFF. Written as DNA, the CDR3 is TGTGCCAGCAGCCCGAGGGCCGGGGGCAATGAGCAGTTCTTC.

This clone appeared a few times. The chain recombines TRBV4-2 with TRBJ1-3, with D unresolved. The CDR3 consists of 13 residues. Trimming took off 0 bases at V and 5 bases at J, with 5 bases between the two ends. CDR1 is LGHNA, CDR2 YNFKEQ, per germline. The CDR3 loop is CASSQDVRNTIYF. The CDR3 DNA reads TGTGCCAGCAGCCAAGATGTCAGAAACACCATATATTTT.

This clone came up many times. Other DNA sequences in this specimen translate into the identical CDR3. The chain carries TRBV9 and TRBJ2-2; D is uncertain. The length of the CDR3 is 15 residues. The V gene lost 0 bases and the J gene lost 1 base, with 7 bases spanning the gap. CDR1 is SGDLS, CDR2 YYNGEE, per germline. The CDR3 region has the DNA TGTGCCAGCAGCGTAGGACTCCTGAACACCGGGGAGCTGTTTTTT. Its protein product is CASSVGLLNTGELFF.

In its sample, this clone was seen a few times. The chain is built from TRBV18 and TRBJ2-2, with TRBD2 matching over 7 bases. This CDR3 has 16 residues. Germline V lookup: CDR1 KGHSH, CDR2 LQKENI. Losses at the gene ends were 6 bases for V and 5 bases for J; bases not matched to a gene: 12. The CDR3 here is CASSLGLAERTGELFF. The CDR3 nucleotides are TGTGCCAGCTCCCTCGGGCTAGCGGAGAGGACCGGGGAGCTGTTTTTT.

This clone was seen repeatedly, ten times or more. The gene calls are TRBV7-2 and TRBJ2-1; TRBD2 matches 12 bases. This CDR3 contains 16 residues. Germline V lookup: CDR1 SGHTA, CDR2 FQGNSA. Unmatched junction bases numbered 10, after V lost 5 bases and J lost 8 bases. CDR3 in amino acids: CASSKGLAGMGYEQFF. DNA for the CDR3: TGTGCCAGCAGCAAAGGACTAGCGGGAATGGGTTATGAGCAGTTCTTC.

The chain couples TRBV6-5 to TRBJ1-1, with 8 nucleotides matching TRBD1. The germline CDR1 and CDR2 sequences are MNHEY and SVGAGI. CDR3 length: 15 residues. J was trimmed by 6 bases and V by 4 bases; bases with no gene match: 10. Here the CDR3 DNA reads TGTGCCAGCAGTTTAGACCTCAGGGGGCCAGCTGAAGCTTTCTTT. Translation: CASSLDLRGPAEAFF.

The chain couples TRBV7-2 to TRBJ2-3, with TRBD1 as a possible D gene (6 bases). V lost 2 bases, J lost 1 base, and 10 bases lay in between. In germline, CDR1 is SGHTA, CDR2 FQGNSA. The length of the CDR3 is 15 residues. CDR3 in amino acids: CASSLNAGGTDTQYF. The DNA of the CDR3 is TGTGCCAGCAGCTTAAACGCAGGGGGCACAGATACGCAGTATTTT. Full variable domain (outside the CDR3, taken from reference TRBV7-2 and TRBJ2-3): GAGVSQSPSNKVTEKGKDVELRCDPISGHTALYWYRQSLGQGLEFLIYFQGNSAPDKSGLPSDRFSAERTGGSVSTLTIQRTQQEDSAVYLCASSLNAGGTDTQYFGPGTRLTVL.

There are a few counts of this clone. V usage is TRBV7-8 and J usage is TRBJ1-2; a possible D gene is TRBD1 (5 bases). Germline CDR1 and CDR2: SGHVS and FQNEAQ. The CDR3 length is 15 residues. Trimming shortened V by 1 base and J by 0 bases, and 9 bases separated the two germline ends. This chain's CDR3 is CASSLEATANYGYTF. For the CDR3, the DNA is TGTGCCAGCAGCTTAGAGGCGACAGCTAACTATGGCTACACCTTC.

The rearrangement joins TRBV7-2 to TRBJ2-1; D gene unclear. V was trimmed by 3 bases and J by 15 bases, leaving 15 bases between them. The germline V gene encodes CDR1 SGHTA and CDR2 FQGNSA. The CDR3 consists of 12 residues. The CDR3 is CASSFQTSPAFF. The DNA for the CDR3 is TGTGCCAGCAGCTTCCAAACGTCCCCGGCGTTCTTC.

CDR3 sequence (DNA): TGTGCCAGCAGTGCGGGGGCTGCTTACATTCAGTACTTC. Protein: CASSAGAAYIQYF. V usage is TRBV2 and J usage is TRBJ2-4; D might be TRBD1 or TRBD2, each matching 6 bases. CDR3 size: 13 residues. Germline V CDR1 and CDR2: SNHLY, FYNNEI. V shed 4 bases and J shed 8 bases, with 12 bases lying between them.

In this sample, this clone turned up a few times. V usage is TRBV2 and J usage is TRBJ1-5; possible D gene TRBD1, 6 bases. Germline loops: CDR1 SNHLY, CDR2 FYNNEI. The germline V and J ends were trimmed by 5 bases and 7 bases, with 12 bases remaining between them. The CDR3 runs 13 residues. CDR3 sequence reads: CASSLQGWQPQHF. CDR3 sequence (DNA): TGTGCCAGCAGTTTACAGGGTTGGCAGCCCCAGCATTTT.

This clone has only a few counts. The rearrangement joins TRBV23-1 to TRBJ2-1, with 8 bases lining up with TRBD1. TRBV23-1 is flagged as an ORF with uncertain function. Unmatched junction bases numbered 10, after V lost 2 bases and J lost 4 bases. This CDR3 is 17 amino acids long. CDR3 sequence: CASSQHLHRGDYNEQFF. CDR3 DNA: TGCGCCAGCAGTCAACACCTTCACAGGGGGGATTACAATGAGCAGTTCTTC.

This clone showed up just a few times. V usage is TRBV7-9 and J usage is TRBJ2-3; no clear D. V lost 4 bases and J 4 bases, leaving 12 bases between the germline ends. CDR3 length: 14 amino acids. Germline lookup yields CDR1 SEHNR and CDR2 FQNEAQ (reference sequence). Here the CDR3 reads CASSSTGLSDTQYF. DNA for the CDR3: TGTGCCAGCAGCTCCACGGGCTTGTCAGATACGCAGTATTTT.

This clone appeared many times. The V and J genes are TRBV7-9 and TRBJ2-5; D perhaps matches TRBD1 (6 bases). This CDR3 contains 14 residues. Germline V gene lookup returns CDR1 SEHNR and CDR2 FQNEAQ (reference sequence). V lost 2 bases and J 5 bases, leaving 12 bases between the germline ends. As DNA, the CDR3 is TGTGCCAGCAGCTTATCCAGGGGAGCGGAGACCCAGTACTTC. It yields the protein CASSLSRGAETQYF.

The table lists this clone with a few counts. The CDR3 DNA follows: TGTGCCACCAGCAGCCGTCAAGGTTCGGGGGCCAACGTCCTGACTTTC. Amino acid sequence: CATSSRQGSGANVLTF. This chain links TRBV15 with TRBJ2-6; D uncertain. Looked up from germline, CDR1 is LNHNV and CDR2 is YYDKDF (reference sequence). There are 16 residues in the CDR3. V was clipped by 3 bases and J by 4 bases, with 13 bases between them.

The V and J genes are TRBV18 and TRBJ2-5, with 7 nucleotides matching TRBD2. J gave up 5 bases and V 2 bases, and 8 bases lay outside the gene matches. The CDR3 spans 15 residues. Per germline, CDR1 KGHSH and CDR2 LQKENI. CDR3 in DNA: TGTGCCAGCTCACCATTAGGGACTACGGAGGAGACCCAGTACTTC. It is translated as CASSPLGTTEETQYF.

This CDR3 is CASRLPGQGNEQYF. CDR3 DNA: TGTGCCAGCAGGTTACCGGGACAGGGGAACGAGCAGTACTTC. The chain employs TRBV28 and TRBJ2-7, with 10 bases aligning to TRBD1. The CDR3 covers 14 residues. The germline V gene encodes CDR1 MDHEN and CDR2 SYDVKM. Trimming removed 6 bases from V and 5 bases from J; junction bases left unmatched: 7.

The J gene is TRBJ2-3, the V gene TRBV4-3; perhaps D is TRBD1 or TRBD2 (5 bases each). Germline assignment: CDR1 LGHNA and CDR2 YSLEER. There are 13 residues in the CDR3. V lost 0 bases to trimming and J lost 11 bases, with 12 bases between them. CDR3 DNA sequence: TGCGCCAGCAGCCAAGAGATCGGGACCGGGCAGTATTTT. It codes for CASSQEIGTGQYF.

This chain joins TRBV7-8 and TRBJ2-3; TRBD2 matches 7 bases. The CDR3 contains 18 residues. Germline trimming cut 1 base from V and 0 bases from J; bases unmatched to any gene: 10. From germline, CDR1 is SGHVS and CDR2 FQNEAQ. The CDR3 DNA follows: TGTGCCAGCAGCTTAGAAGGGAGGGAGCTAGCGAGCACAGATACGCAGTATTTT. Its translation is CASSLEGRELASTDTQYF.

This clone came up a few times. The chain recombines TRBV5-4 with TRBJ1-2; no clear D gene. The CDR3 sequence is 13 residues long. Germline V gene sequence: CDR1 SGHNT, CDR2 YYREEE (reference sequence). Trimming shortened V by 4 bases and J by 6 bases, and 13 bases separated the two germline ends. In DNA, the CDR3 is TGTGCCAGCAGCGTCGGGCAGGTTGATGGCTACACCTTC. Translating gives CASSVGQVDGYTF.